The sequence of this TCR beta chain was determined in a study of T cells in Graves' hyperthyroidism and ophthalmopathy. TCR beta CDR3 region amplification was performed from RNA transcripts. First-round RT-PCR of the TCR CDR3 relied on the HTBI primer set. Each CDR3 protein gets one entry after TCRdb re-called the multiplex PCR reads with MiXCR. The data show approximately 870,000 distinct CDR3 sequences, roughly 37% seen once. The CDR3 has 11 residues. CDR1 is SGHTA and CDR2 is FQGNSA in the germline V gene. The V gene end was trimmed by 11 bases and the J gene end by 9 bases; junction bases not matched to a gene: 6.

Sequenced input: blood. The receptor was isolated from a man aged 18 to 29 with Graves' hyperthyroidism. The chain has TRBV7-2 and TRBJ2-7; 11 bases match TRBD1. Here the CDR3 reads CAAGTGGGQYF. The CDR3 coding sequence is TGTGCCGCCGGGACAGGGGGAGGGCAGTACTTC.